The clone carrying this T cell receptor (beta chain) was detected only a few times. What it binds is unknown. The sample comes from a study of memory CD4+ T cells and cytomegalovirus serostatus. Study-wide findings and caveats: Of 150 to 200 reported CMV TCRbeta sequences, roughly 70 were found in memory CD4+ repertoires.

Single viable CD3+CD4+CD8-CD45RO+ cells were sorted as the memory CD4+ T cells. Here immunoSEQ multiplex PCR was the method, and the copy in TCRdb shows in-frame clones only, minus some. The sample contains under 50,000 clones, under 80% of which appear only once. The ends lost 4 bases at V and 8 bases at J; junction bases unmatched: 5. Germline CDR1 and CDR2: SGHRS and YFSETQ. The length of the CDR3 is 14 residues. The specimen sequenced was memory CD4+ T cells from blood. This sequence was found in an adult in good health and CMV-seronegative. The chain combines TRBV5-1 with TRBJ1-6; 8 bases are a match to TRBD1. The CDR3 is CASSIGQGYSPLHF. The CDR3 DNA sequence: TGCGCCAGCAGCATAGGACAGGGCTATTCACCCCTCCACTTT.